This T cell receptor beta chain was obtained from a study of blood T cell repertoires in COVID-19. Background on the study: Acute-phase and convalescent COVID-19 samples originated in the United States, Italy and Spain. T cells, B-cell-depleted T cells, or PBMCs provided the cDNA or gDNA that served as material.

The trim removed 2 bases at V and 3 bases at J, leaving 7 bases unmatched. This CDR3 has 15 amino acids. Germline V lookup: CDR1 MNHEY, CDR2 SVGEGT. Under the authors' procedure: For nucleated cells, counts were estimated from reference gene primer amplification. The repertoire was sequenced with immunoSEQ multiplex PCR; TCRdb's copy has only in-frame clones and lacks some. V and J calls and clone size are as listed in that table; D and trimming were resolved from the DNA. The table includes under 250,000 clones, just under 85% detected once. Sequenced input: peripheral blood. This TCR derives from a woman aged 45-59 years with active or convalescent COVID-19. This chain links TRBV6-2 or TRBV6-3 with TRBJ2-7, with 7 positions matching TRBD1. The CDR3 nucleotides are TGTGCCAGCAGTTACGGGGCAGGGGGATTCTACGAGCAGTACGTC. Translating gives CASSYGAGGFYEQYV.